A selection of T cell receptor beta chains follows, all from one sample in a study of blood T cell repertoires in COVID-19. Libraries were prepared by immunoSEQ multiplex PCR; TCRdb keeps only in-frame clonotypes and omits some of them. The sample holds 130,000 to 150,000 clones, approximately 87% seen once. What was sequenced was PBMCs or T cells enriched from blood (not recorded which). Receptor source: a woman in her twenties or thirties with acute COVID-19. Each CDR3 is given with its conserved first and last residue. The order of the fields is V gene, J gene, clone size, D gene, CDR3 protein, CDR3 DNA. D genes are given only for firm matches. The size entry is marked missing in some rows and otherwise reads once, few, many or a size class.

TRBV7-9	TRBJ1-1	NA	NA	CASSWEGNTEAFF	TGTGCCAGCAGCTGGGAGGGGAACACTGAAGCTTTCTTT
TRBV24-1	TRBJ1-2	NA	NA	CATRPTGNYGYTF	TGTGCCACCAGACCGACGGGGAACTATGGCTACACCTTC
TRBV7-2	TRBJ2-2	once	TRBD1	CASSLVRTGGATGELFF	TGTGCCAGCAGCTTAGTCAGGACAGGGGGAGCGACCGGGGAGCTGTTTTTT
TRBV5-1	TRBJ2-1	NA	TRBD2	CASSLGEAGGPGNEQFF	TGCGCCAGCAGCTTGGGTGAGGCGGGAGGGCCAGGCAATGAGCAGTTCTTC
TRBV6-1	TRBJ2-3	few	TRBD2	CASSELAGAADTQYF	TGTGCCAGCAGTGAACTAGCGGGAGCTGCAGATACGCAGTATTTT
TRBV10-3	TRBJ2-3	NA	NA	CATKGGATDTQYF	TGTGCCACCAAAGGAGGAGCCACAGATACGCAGTATTTT
TRBV6-2/TRBV6-3	TRBJ1-2	once	TRBD1	CASSLEGATLGYTF	TGTGCCAGCAGCCTGGAGGGGGCTACGCTCGGCTACACCTTC
TRBV7-6	TRBJ1-4	NA	TRBD1	CASSLVLPGQPNEKLFF	TGTGCCAGCAGCTTAGTTTTACCGGGACAGCCTAATGAAAAACTGTTTTTT
TRBV4-2	TRBJ2-7	NA	NA	CASSPGQSFYEQYF	TGTGCCAGCAGCCCCGGACAGAGCTTCTACGAGCAGTACTTC
TRBV28	TRBJ2-3	NA	NA	CASSFMAVTSTDTQYF	TGTGCCAGCAGTTTCATGGCGGTTACTAGCACAGATACGCAGTATTTT
TRBV6-2/TRBV6-3	TRBJ1-1	NA	NA	CASSYLNIGTLNTEAFF	TGTGCCAGCAGTTACCTCAATATTGGGACTTTGAACACTGAAGCTTTCTTT
TRBV4-3	TRBJ2-7	NA	NA	CASSHTQGYEQYF	TGCGCCAGCAGCCACACTCAGGGTTACGAGCAGTACTTC
TRBV27	TRBJ1-5	NA	NA	CATWAASNQPQHF	TGTGCCACGTGGGCAGCTAGCAATCAGCCCCAGCATTTT
TRBV11-2	TRBJ1-1	once	TRBD1	CASGRAGGGTEAFF	TGTGCCAGCGGCCGGGCAGGGGGTGGAACTGAAGCTTTCTTT
TRBV7-2	TRBJ1-3	NA	NA	CASSLEPAGSSGNTIYF	TGTGCCAGCAGCTTAGAACCGGCGGGGAGCTCTGGAAACACCATATATTTT
TRBV28	TRBJ1-1	once	NA	CASSPWGGKDTEAFF	TGTGCCAGCAGTCCCTGGGGGGGAAAGGACACTGAAGCTTTCTTT
TRBV11-2	TRBJ2-2	NA	NA	CASSPPRGHTGELFF	TGTGCCAGCAGCCCGCCCCGAGGTCACACCGGGGAGCTGTTTTTT
TRBV19	TRBJ1-2	NA	TRBD1	CASSITGDSNYGYTF	TGTGCCAGTAGTATCACAGGGGATTCTAACTATGGCTACACCTTC
TRBV12-3/TRBV12-4	TRBJ2-5	NA	NA	CASSPGMETQYF	TGTGCCAGCAGCCCAGGGATGGAGACCCAGTACTTC
TRBV28	TRBJ2-7	NA	TRBD2	CASSSSGANTYEQYF	TGTGCCAGCAGTTCTAGCGGGGCGAACACTTACGAGCAGTACTTC
TRBV7-9	TRBJ2-3	NA	NA	CASSLIGTDTQYF	TGTGCCAGCAGCTTAATCGGGACAGATACGCAGTATTTT
TRBV6-6	TRBJ2-7	NA	TRBD1	CASSGWGQTYEQYF	TGTGCCAGCAGTGGCTGGGGACAGACCTACGAGCAGTACTTC
TRBV11-1	TRBJ2-7	NA	TRBD2	CASSLSRAGGYEQYF	TGTGCCAGCAGCTTGAGTAGGGCGGGAGGCTACGAGCAGTACTTC
TRBV4-1	TRBJ1-6	NA	NA	CASSQGSGHEASYNSPLHF	TGCGCCAGCAGCCAAGGGTCGGGACACGAGGCCTCCTATAATTCACCCCTCCACTTT
TRBV30	TRBJ2-1	once	TRBD2	CAWCSGTTYNEQFF	TGTGCCTGGTGTAGCGGGACGACCTACAATGAGCAGTTCTTC
TRBV7-2	TRBJ2-1	NA	NA	CASSSTGSYNEQFF	TGTGCCAGCAGCTCCACAGGGTCCTACAATGAGCAGTTCTTC
TRBV10-3	TRBJ1-2	once	NA	CAISEQGSGYTF	TGTGCCATATCCGAACAGGGCAGTGGCTACACCTTC
TRBV7-8	TRBJ2-7	NA	TRBD2	CASSLAIAGDTYEQYF	TGTGCCAGCAGCTTAGCGATCGCGGGAGATACCTACGAGCAGTACTTC
TRBV19	TRBJ1-1	NA	NA	CASSGGRGTEAFF	TGTGCCAGTAGTGGGGGCAGGGGCACTGAAGCTTTCTTT
TRBV7-2	TRBJ2-4	NA	NA	CASSHIFGGANKNIQYF	TGTGCCAGCAGCCACATATTTGGGGGGGCAAACAAAAACATTCAGTACTTC
TRBV5-4	TRBJ1-2	NA	NA	CASSSPEGTKEGYGYTF	TGTGCCAGCAGCTCCCCTGAGGGCACGAAGGAAGGCTATGGCTACACCTTC
TRBV7-9	TRBJ1-2	NA	NA	CASSSQELYGYTF	TGTGCCAGCAGCTCCCAGGAACTGTATGGCTACACCTTC
TRBV6-2/TRBV6-3	TRBJ1-1	NA	TRBD1	CASSSGGHRGDTEAFF	TGTGCCAGCAGTTCCGGCGGACACAGGGGGGACACTGAAGCTTTCTTT
TRBV7-3	TRBJ2-5	NA	NA	CASSLGRAETQYF	TGTGCCAGCAGCTTAGGGCGGGCAGAGACCCAGTACTTC
TRBV19	TRBJ1-5	NA	NA	CASSPAGESQPQHF	TGTGCCAGTAGTCCCGCGGGGGAGAGTCAGCCCCAGCATTTT
TRBV5-1	TRBJ1-1	NA	NA	CASSLGQDLSEAFF	TGCGCCAGCAGCTTGGGACAGGATCTATCTGAAGCTTTCTTT
TRBV11-2	TRBJ2-1	NA	NA	CASSLSALNEQFF	TGTGCCAGCAGCTTAAGCGCCCTGAATGAGCAGTTCTTC
TRBV6-2/TRBV6-3	TRBJ2-7	NA	NA	CASSYQRASSSYEQYF	TGTGCCAGCAGCTATCAACGAGCCTCCTCCTCCTACGAGCAGTACTTC
TRBV27	TRBJ2-1	NA	NA	CASSFGGLPGNEQFF	TGTGCCAGCAGTTTCGGGGGGCTCCCCGGCAATGAGCAGTTCTTC
TRBV3-1/TRBV3-2	TRBJ2-5	NA	NA	CASSRAGAEETQYF	TGTGCCAGCAGCCGTGCCGGAGCGGAAGAGACCCAGTACTTC
TRBV20-1	TRBJ2-7	NA	NA	CSASPTGNEQYF	TGCAGTGCTAGTCCGACGGGAAACGAGCAGTACTTC
TRBV7-2	TRBJ1-4	NA	TRBD1	CASSTNRGREEKLFF	TGTGCCAGCAGCACAAACAGGGGGCGGGAAGAAAAACTGTTTTTT
TRBV5-4	TRBJ2-7	NA	TRBD1	CASSSRQGIYEQYF	TGTGCCAGCAGCTCGAGACAGGGGATCTACGAGCAGTACTTC
TRBV7-2	TRBJ2-3	once	NA	CASSPGTFGTDTQYF	TGTGCCAGCAGCCCCGGGACATTTGGCACAGATACGCAGTATTTT
TRBV29-1	TRBJ1-1	NA	NA	CSVAYRDKFGDTEAFF	TGCAGCGTTGCCTATCGGGACAAATTCGGGGACACTGAAGCTTTCTTT
TRBV30	TRBJ2-7	once	NA	CAWSVGSPYEQYF	TGTGCCTGGAGTGTGGGCTCCCCCTACGAGCAGTACTTC